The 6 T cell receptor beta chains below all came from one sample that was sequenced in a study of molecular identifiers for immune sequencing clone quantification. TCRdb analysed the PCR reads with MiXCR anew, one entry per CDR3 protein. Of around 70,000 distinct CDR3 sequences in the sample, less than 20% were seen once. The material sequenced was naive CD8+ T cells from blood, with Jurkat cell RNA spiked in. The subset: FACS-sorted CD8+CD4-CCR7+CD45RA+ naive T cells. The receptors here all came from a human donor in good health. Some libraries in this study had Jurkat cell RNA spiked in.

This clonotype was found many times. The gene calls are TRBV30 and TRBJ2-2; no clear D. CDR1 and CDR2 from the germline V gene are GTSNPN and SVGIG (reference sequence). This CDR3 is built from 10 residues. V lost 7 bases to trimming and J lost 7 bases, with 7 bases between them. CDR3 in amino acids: CALEVGELFF. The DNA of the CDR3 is TGTGCCTTAGAAGTCGGGGAGCTGTTTTTT. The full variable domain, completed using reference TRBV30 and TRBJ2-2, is SQTIHQWPATLVQPVGSPLSLECTVEGTSNPNLYWYRQAAGRGLQLLFYSVGIGQISSEVPQNLSASRPQDRQFILSSKKLLLSDSGFYLCALEVGELFFGEGSRLTVL.

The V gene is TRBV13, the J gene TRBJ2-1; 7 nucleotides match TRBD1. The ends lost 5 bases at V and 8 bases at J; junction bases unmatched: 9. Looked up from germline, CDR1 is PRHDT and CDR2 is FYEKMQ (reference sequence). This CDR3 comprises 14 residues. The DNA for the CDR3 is TGTGCCAGCAGCCCTCCGGACAGGCATGATGAGCAGTTCTTC. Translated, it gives CASSPPDRHDEQFF.

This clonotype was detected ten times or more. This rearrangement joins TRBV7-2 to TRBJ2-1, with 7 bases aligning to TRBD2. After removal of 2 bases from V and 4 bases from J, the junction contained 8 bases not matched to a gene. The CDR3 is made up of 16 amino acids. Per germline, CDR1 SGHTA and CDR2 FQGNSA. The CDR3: CASSLSPAGVYNEQFF. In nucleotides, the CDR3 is TGTGCCAGCAGCTTAAGCCCGGCGGGGGTATACAATGAGCAGTTCTTC.

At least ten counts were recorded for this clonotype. CDR3: CASSHTSTTEAFF. The CDR3 region has the DNA TGTGCCAGCAGCCATACAAGTACCACTGAAGCTTTCTTT. The chain couples TRBV7-9 to TRBJ1-1; D not resolved. The germline gives CDR1 SEHNR, CDR2 FQNEAQ (reference sequence). The CDR3 has 13 residues. V was shortened by 5 bases and J by 4 bases, with 11 bases between the two germline ends.

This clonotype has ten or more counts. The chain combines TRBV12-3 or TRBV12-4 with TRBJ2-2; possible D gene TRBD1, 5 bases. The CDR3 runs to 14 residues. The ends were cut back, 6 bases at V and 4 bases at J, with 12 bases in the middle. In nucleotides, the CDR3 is TGTGCCAGCAGCCTAAACAGGCCCACCGGGGAGCTGTTTTTT. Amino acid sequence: CASSLNRPTGELFF.

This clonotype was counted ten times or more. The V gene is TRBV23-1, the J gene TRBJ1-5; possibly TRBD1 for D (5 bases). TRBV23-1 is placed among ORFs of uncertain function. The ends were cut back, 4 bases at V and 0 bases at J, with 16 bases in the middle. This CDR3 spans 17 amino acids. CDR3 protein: CASSPRAGTSSNQPQHF. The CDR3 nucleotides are TGCGCCAGCAGTCCCCGGGCAGGGACGAGTAGCAATCAGCCCCAGCATTTT.